The subject of this entry is one TCR beta chain. Sequencing used immunoSEQ multiplex PCR; TCRdb keeps in-frame clones, though not all of them. This table has 350,000 to 450,000 clones, 90% to 95% appearing once. Germline CDR1 is SGHRS and CDR2 is YFSETQ. The CDR3 loop spans 16 amino acids. J was trimmed by 5 bases and V by 4 bases; bases with no gene match: 8. This entry comes from a study of blood T cell repertoires in COVID-19. Enrollees, about 18 to 90 years old, lived in some 24 US areas. Exposed participants encountered a COVID-19 case during the 2 weeks preceding study entry. The sequence came from a woman between 40 and 55 years old who had been exposed to COVID-19. The rearrangement uses TRBV5-1 and TRBJ2-2; 10 nucleotides agree with TRBD2. The source material was PBMCs or T cells enriched from blood (not recorded which). The CDR3 sequence is CASSISSGGQTGELFF. The DNA for the CDR3 is TGCGCCAGCAGCATTTCTAGCGGGGGACAAACCGGGGAGCTGTTTTTT.